This is a list of T cell receptor beta chains from one sample in a study of cytomegalovirus exposure and HLA in healthy donors. TCRdb keeps only in-frame clones here, not all; method: immunoSEQ multiplex PCR. Of fewer than 200,000 clones in the sample, around 80% are singletons; the top ten hold more than 0.45%. Sequenced input: PBMCs. Receptor source: a woman aged 50 to 60 in good health and CMV-seronegative. Each CDR3 is given with its conserved first and last residue. The D gene is left open where the match is weak. Rows may omit the clone size; those that give it use once, few, many or a size class.

len	v_gene	abundance	d_gene	j_gene	CDR3aa	CDR3nt
16	TRBV9	.	TRBD2	TRBJ2-3	CASSVGPAGVTDTQYF	TGTGCCAGCAGCGTAGGTCCAGCGGGAGTCACAGATACGCAGTATTTT
14	TRBV6-5	few	.	TRBJ1-2	CASTELEGRGGYTF	TGTGCCAGCACCGAGTTGGAGGGGAGGGGTGGCTACACCTTC
17	TRBV11-2	.	TRBD1	TRBJ1-1	CASSPLGAAGGITEAFF	TGTGCCAGCAGCCCACTCGGGGCGGCAGGGGGTATCACTGAAGCTTTCTTT
15	TRBV4-1	few	.	TRBJ2-7	CASSQDLAPAYEQYF	TGCGCCAGCAGCCAAGATCTGGCCCCCGCCTACGAGCAGTACTTC
13	TRBV30	.	.	TRBJ2-5	CAWGQILAGTQYF	TGTGCCTGGGGTCAAATACTAGCTGGGACCCAGTACTTC
13	TRBV14	.	TRBD1	TRBJ2-7	CASSRGQGYEQYF	TGTGCCAGCAGCCGGGGACAGGGATACGAGCAGTACTTC
15	TRBV6-1	few	TRBD1	TRBJ1-4	CASTGGDRPNEKLFF	TGTGCCAGCACCGGCGGGGACAGACCTAATGAAAAACTGTTTTTT
16	TRBV28	.	.	TRBJ1-3	CASSSPGFTSGNTIYF	TGTGCCAGCAGTTCCCCAGGCTTTACCTCTGGAAACACCATATATTTT
13	TRBV7-7	.	TRBD2	TRBJ2-1	CASSAAGEGEQFF	TGTGCTAGCAGCGCGGCGGGGGAGGGGGAGCAGTTCTTC
14	TRBV18	.	.	TRBJ2-5	CASSSTAYSGTQYF	TGTGCCAGCTCATCGACAGCGTACTCGGGGACCCAGTACTTC
17	TRBV27	.	TRBD2	TRBJ2-5	CASSSLRLAGGKETQYF	TGTGCCAGCAGTTCACTCCGACTAGCGGGAGGTAAAGAGACCCAGTACTTC
13	TRBV28	.	.	TRBJ2-7	CASSWQGTYEQYF	TGTGCCAGCAGTTGGCAGGGCACCTACGAGCAGTACTTC
13	TRBV27	once	TRBD1	TRBJ1-2	CASSPSQGAGYTF	TGTGCCAGCAGTCCCAGCCAGGGGGCTGGCTACACCTTC
13	TRBV28	.	.	TRBJ2-2	CATMTEDTGELFF	TGTGCCACCATGACAGAGGACACCGGGGAGCTGTTTTTT
13	TRBV30	few	.	TRBJ1-2	CAWSVLAAVGYTF	TGTGCCTGGAGTGTTTTGGCAGCGGTGGGCTACACCTTC
17	TRBV5-1	.	.	TRBJ1-1	CASSLIWSGQGNTEAFF	TGCGCCAGCAGCTTGATATGGAGTGGTCAGGGAAACACTGAAGCTTTCTTT
16	TRBV29-1	.	TRBD1	TRBJ2-3	CSVEGRTGGFTDTQYF	TGCAGCGTTGAAGGTAGGACAGGGGGCTTCACAGATACGCAGTATTTT
13	TRBV10-3	.	TRBD2	TRBJ2-3	CAISENGGGLQYF	TGTGCCATCAGTGAGAACGGGGGGGGCCTTCAGTATTTT
14	TRBV7-8	.	.	TRBJ2-3	CASSLRDSTDTQYF	TGTGCCAGCAGCCTGAGGGATAGCACAGATACGCAGTATTTT
15	TRBV11-3	.	.	TRBJ2-1	CASSFGTQGLGEQFF	TGTGCCAGCAGCTTTGGGACACAAGGACTAGGCGAGCAGTTCTTC
16	TRBV7-9	.	.	TRBJ1-6	CASSTGGLRFYSPLHF	TGTGCCAGCAGCACTGGAGGGTTGCGTTTTTATTCACCCCTCCACTTT
13	TRBV9	.	.	TRBJ2-7	CASGPPTPYEQYF	TGTGCCAGCGGTCCTCCTACCCCCTACGAGCAGTACTTC
16	TRBV4-1	.	.	TRBJ1-2	CASSQDGDNAWVGYTF	TGCGCCAGCAGCCAAGATGGGGACAATGCCTGGGTTGGCTACACCTTC
14	TRBV18	.	.	TRBJ2-5	CASSPLTLEETQYF	TGTGCCAGCTCACCTCTGACATTGGAAGAGACCCAGTACTTC
17	TRBV4-1	.	TRBD2	TRBJ2-5	CASSQGVLAGEQETQYF	TGCGCCAGCAGCCAAGGGGTCTTAGCGGGAGAACAAGAGACCCAGTACTTC
14	TRBV7-3	few	TRBD1	TRBJ2-5	CASSISGGAETQYF	TGTGCCAGCAGCATTTCAGGGGGCGCGGAGACCCAGTACTTC
14	TRBV14	.	.	TRBJ2-1	CASSRVSWDNEQFF	TGTGCCAGCAGCCGAGTTAGCTGGGACAATGAGCAGTTCTTC
16	TRBV5-4	.	TRBD2	TRBJ2-5	CASSQKTSGNQETQYF	TGTGCCAGCAGCCAAAAGACTAGCGGGAATCAAGAGACCCAGTACTTC
17	TRBV28	.	TRBD1	TRBJ1-3	CASKASTGYRSGNTIYF	TGTGCCAGCAAGGCGTCGACAGGGTATAGATCTGGAAACACCATATATTTT
16	TRBV27	.	TRBD2	TRBJ2-5	CASSLLVTGGRETQYF	TGTGCCAGCAGTTTATTGGTAACGGGGGGTCGGGAGACCCAGTACTTC
13	TRBV6-5	.	TRBD2	TRBJ2-5	CASSWGGQETQYF	TGTGCCAGCAGTTGGGGGGGACAAGAGACCCAGTACTTC
15	TRBV7-2	.	TRBD1	TRBJ1-5	CASSLGTGPNQPQHF	TGTGCCAGCAGCTTAGGGACAGGGCCAAATCAGCCCCAGCATTTT
15	TRBV2	.	.	TRBJ2-2	CASTDPGAFGGELFF	TGTGCCAGCACTGACCCAGGGGCCTTCGGCGGGGAGCTGTTTTTT
15	TRBV5-1	.	.	TRBJ2-5	CASSLALAGGETQYF	TGCGCCAGCAGCTTGGCACTAGCAGGGGGTGAGACCCAGTACTTC
12	TRBV7-8	.	.	TRBJ2-7	CASRMSSYEQYF	TGTGCCAGCAGGATGAGCTCCTACGAGCAGTACTTC
15	TRBV11-1	.	.	TRBJ1-1	CASRIRLGENTEAFF	TGTGCCAGCAGAATTCGCTTAGGGGAAAACACTGAAGCTTTCTTT
14	TRBV14	.	TRBD1	TRBJ1-4	CASSRQGFDEKLFF	TGTGCCAGCAGCCGACAGGGCTTTGATGAAAAACTGTTTTTT
17	TRBV6-4	.	TRBD1	TRBJ2-6	CASSSGTGGFGANVLTF	TGTGCCAGCTCTTCCGGGACAGGGGGCTTTGGGGCCAACGTCCTGACTTTC
16	TRBV13	few	.	TRBJ1-2	CASSLDSERASYGYTF	TGTGCCAGCAGCTTAGACTCTGAGAGAGCCTCCTATGGCTACACCTTC
16	TRBV28	.	TRBD1	TRBJ2-1	CASRPGGTGGRDEQFF	TGTGCCAGCAGACCGGGGGGGACAGGGGGTCGGGATGAGCAGTTCTTC
15	TRBV2	.	TRBD1	TRBJ1-3	CASKGQGPSGNTIYF	TGTGCCAGCAAAGGACAGGGACCCTCTGGAAACACCATATATTTT
18	TRBV18	once	.	TRBJ1-4	CASSPPNLPIQGSEKLFF	TGTGCCAGCTCACCCCCGAACCTTCCGATACAGGGTAGTGAAAAACTGTTTTTT
16	TRBV18	.	TRBD2	TRBJ2-5	CASSPPTSGGRETQYF	TGTGCCAGCTCACCACCGACTAGCGGGGGTAGGGAGACCCAGTACTTC
16	TRBV25-1	.	TRBD2	TRBJ2-1	CASSELNSGGKNEQFF	TGTGCCAGCAGTGAATTGAATAGCGGGGGTAAAAATGAGCAGTTCTTC
18	TRBV4-1	.	TRBD2	TRBJ2-1	CASRQNFFSGRTGNEQFF	TGCGCCAGCAGACAGAATTTTTTTAGCGGGAGGACGGGCAATGAGCAGTTCTTC
14	TRBV10-1	.	TRBD1	TRBJ2-7	CASSQGQGRYEQYF	TGCGCCAGCAGTCAAGGACAGGGACGCTACGAGCAGTACTTC
13	TRBV18	once	.	TRBJ2-3	CASSQGVPDTQYF	TGTGCCAGCTCACAGGGGGTCCCAGATACGCAGTATTTT
15	TRBV5-1	.	TRBD2	TRBJ2-5	CASNQREVRGETQYF	TGCGCCAGCAACCAGCGGGAGGTGAGGGGAGAGACCCAGTACTTC
13	TRBV7-8	once	.	TRBJ2-7	CASSRQVSYEQYF	TGTGCCAGCAGCCGACAGGTCTCCTACGAGCAGTACTTC
15	TRBV6-4	.	TRBD1	TRBJ2-1	CASSDSTGGYNEQFF	TGTGCCAGCAGTGACTCGACAGGGGGTTACAATGAGCAGTTCTTC
12	TRBV28	few	.	TRBJ2-1	CASSLRSDEQFF	TGTGCCAGCAGTTTGAGGTCAGATGAGCAGTTCTTC
15	TRBV9	.	.	TRBJ2-3	CASSVFGGVADTQYF	TGTGCCAGCAGCGTTTTCGGCGGGGTGGCAGATACGCAGTATTTT
14	TRBV28	.	TRBD2	TRBJ2-7	CASSPWRGELEQYF	TGTGCCAGCAGTCCTTGGCGGGGGGAACTCGAGCAGTACTTC